This record covers a single T cell receptor beta chain. As handled by the study authors: Reference gene primer amplification gave nucleated cell count estimates. Assay used: immunoSEQ multiplex PCR; TCRdb lists only in-frame clones, some missing. V and J calls plus clone size are reproduced from that table; the DNA served to infer D and trimming. The sample contains about 150,000 clones, 76% of which appear only once. This sample stems from a study of blood T cell repertoires in COVID-19. Across the whole study: Samples came from the United States, Italy and Spain, spanning acute and convalescent COVID-19. In each case, the material was cDNA or gDNA derived from T cells, B-cell-depleted T cells, or PBMCs.

The CDR3 is made up of 14 amino acids. The germline V gene has CDR1 MDHEN and CDR2 SYDVKM. Between the trimmed V and J ends, which lost 10 bases and 1 base, there was a span of 16 bases. The receptor was derived from a woman of 80 years or more with acute or convalescent COVID-19. Specimen: peripheral blood. J is TRBJ2-5 and V is TRBV28; D uncertain. The CDR3 bases are TGTGCCATCTCGTTCTCACTAACCCAAGAGACCCAGTACTTC. Translation gives CAISFSLTQETQYF.